This TCR beta chain is from a study of siplizumab effects on memory and regulatory T cells. The assay was immunoSEQ multiplex PCR, and TCRdb's table has in-frame clones only and misses some. The sample carries about 40,000 clones, 80% to 90% recorded once. From germline, CDR1 is GTSNPN and CDR2 SVGIG (reference sequence). The CDR3 runs to 12 residues. Trimming removed 4 bases at V and 8 bases at J, with 14 bases between. Of note for this clone: The antigen is unknown.

General observations from the study: Proliferating siplizumab-culture Tregs lacked confirmation of suppressive function.

The receptor's source is a human donor in good health. This chain links TRBV30 with TRBJ1-2; D is perhaps TRBD1 (5 bases). Sequenced: naive CD4+ T cells sorted from blood. CDR3 bases: TGTGCCTGGACAGGCCGGCGGGACGGCTACACCTTC. It encodes CAWTGRRDGYTF.